A selection of T cell receptor beta chains follows, all from one sample in a study of cytomegalovirus exposure and HLA in healthy donors. Repertoires were generated with immunoSEQ multiplex PCR, while TCRdb's copy carries only in-frame clones and drops some. Of 120,000 to 150,000 clones in the sample, about three quarters were seen once. Sequenced material: PBMCs. The receptors come from a man in his forties or fifties in good health and CMV-seropositive. Each CDR3 is given with its conserved first and last residue. A D gene is named only where the DNA matches it firmly. Clone size appears in some rows only: once, few, many, or a class for an expanded clone.

d_call	v_call	j_call	clone_size	cdr3_aa	cdr3_nt
-	TRBV5-4	TRBJ2-5	-	CASSSEGGAGETQYF	TGTGCCAGCAGCTCCGAAGGGGGGGCGGGTGAGACCCAGTACTTC
-	TRBV27	TRBJ1-2	-	CASSLSPTGSYGYTF	TGTGCCAGCAGTTTAAGCCCGACAGGATCCTATGGCTACACCTTC
-	TRBV5-8	TRBJ1-2	-	CASSLGEADYGYTF	TGTGCCAGCAGCTTGGGGGAGGCGGACTATGGCTACACCTTC
TRBD1	TRBV28	TRBJ1-1	-	CASSLQGAEAFF	TGTGCCAGCAGTCTACAGGGGGCAGAAGCTTTCTTT
TRBD1	TRBV7-2	TRBJ2-7	few	CASSPRDRTYEQYF	TGTGCCAGCAGCCCTCGGGACAGGACCTACGAGCAGTACTTC
TRBD1	TRBV5-4	TRBJ2-1	-	CASSLKDRAYNEQFF	TGTGCCAGCAGCTTGAAGGACAGGGCGTACAATGAGCAGTTCTTC
-	TRBV7-9	TRBJ2-7	-	CASRGTGPYEQYF	TGTGCCAGCAGAGGTACAGGCCCCTACGAGCAGTACTTC
TRBD1	TRBV10-3	TRBJ2-5	-	CAIRGTGQQETQYF	TGTGCCATCAGGGGGACAGGCCAGCAAGAGACCCAGTACTTC
-	TRBV5-1	TRBJ2-1	few	CASSLDGAPNEQFF	TGCGCCAGCAGCTTGGATGGAGCGCCCAATGAGCAGTTCTTC
-	TRBV10-3	TRBJ2-1	-	CAISEGLRSNEQFF	TGTGCCATCAGTGAGGGATTGAGGAGCAATGAGCAGTTCTTC
-	TRBV7-2	TRBJ1-3	-	CASSLDGRANTIYF	TGTGCCAGCAGCTTAGACGGCAGGGCGAACACCATATATTTT
-	TRBV6-1	TRBJ1-6	-	CASSEGPTASPLHF	TGTGCCAGCAGTGAGGGCCCGACAGCTTCACCCCTCCACTTT
TRBD1	TRBV4-2	TRBJ1-2	-	CASSRPGDRAYGYTF	TGTGCCAGCAGCCGGCCGGGGGACAGGGCCTATGGCTACACCTTC
-	TRBV6-5	TRBJ2-5	-	CASSYSKLGGETQYF	TGTGCCAGCAGTTACTCGAAACTAGGAGGGGAGACCCAGTACTTC
-	TRBV4-3	TRBJ1-2	-	CASSQDVAAGGYGYTF	TGCGCCAGCAGCCAAGATGTGGCGGCGGGTGGCTATGGCTACACCTTC
TRBD1	TRBV27	TRBJ1-1	once	CASSYSGGSEAFF	TGTGCCAGCAGTTACTCAGGGGGTTCTGAAGCTTTCTTT
-	TRBV4-3	TRBJ1-3	-	CASSQGGVPLSGNTIYF	TGCGCCAGCAGCCAAGGGGGCGTGCCACTCTCTGGAAACACCATATATTTT
-	TRBV5-5	TRBJ2-7	-	CASSLWQAYEQYF	TGTGCCAGCAGCTTGTGGCAGGCCTACGAGCAGTACTTC
TRBD1	TRBV4-2	TRBJ1-4	-	CASSGVGTGVEKLFF	TGTGCCAGCAGCGGGGTCGGGACAGGGGTTGAAAAACTGTTTTTT
TRBD1	TRBV6-5	TRBJ1-5	-	CASSTGQGVQPQHF	TGTGCCAGCAGCACGGGACAGGGAGTTCAGCCCCAGCATTTT
TRBD2	TRBV7-9	TRBJ2-7	-	CASSHTDRGGYEQYF	TGTGCCAGCAGCCACACGGACCGCGGGGGCTACGAGCAGTACTTC
-	TRBV4-3	TRBJ2-3	-	CASSRFGAGTDTQYF	TGCGCCAGCAGCCGGTTTGGGGCGGGCACAGATACGCAGTATTTT
TRBD1	TRBV20-1	TRBJ1-2	-	CSALDRDGYTF	TGCAGTGCCTTAGACAGGGATGGCTACACCTTC
TRBD1	TRBV5-4	TRBJ1-4	few	CASSLGGGTVNEKLFF	TGTGCCAGCAGCTTGGGTGGCGGGACAGTTAATGAAAAACTGTTTTTT
TRBD1	TRBV5-1	TRBJ1-2	-	CASSSDRDGYTF	TGCGCCAGCAGCTCTGACAGGGATGGCTACACCTTC
-	TRBV7-9	TRBJ2-7	-	CASSLQRGPYEQYF	TGTGCCAGCAGCCTCCAAAGGGGTCCCTACGAGCAGTACTTC
-	TRBV18	TRBJ2-3	-	CASSPQRQGAGGTDTQYF	TGTGCCAGCTCACCCCAACGTCAGGGCGCCGGTGGCACAGATACGCAGTATTTT
-	TRBV18	TRBJ2-7	-	CASSPPTGVKEQYF	TGTGCCAGCTCACCACCGACGGGAGTGAAGGAGCAGTACTTC
TRBD1	TRBV28	TRBJ2-7	few	CASSRDRVAYF	TGTGCCAGCAGCCGGGACAGGGTGGCGTACTTC
-	TRBV5-4	TRBJ1-6	few	CASSLDRYSPLHF	TGTGCCAGCAGCTTGGACAGATATTCACCCCTCCACTTT
-	TRBV7-9	TRBJ1-1	-	CASSLAFRGAPNTEAFF	TGTGCCAGCAGCTTAGCTTTCCGGGGGGCCCCGAACACTGAAGCTTTCTTT
-	TRBV21-1	TRBJ2-4	-	CASSKLLAGGQYGAGKNIQYF	TGTGCCAGCAGCAAGTTACTAGCGGGAGGGCAATATGGTGCGGGGAAAAACATTCAGTACTTC
TRBD2	TRBV27	TRBJ2-7	-	CASRPLAGLLNFYEQYF	TGTGCCAGCAGGCCCCTAGCGGGCCTCCTTAACTTCTACGAGCAGTACTTC
TRBD1	TRBV13	TRBJ1-2	-	CASSLDREGYGYTF	TGTGCCAGCAGCCTGGACAGGGAGGGCTATGGCTACACCTTC
-	TRBV10-3	TRBJ2-7	-	CATSDIQGYEQYF	TGTGCCACCAGTGACATACAGGGATACGAGCAGTACTTC
-	TRBV15	TRBJ1-4	once	CATSRDLDRLNEKLFF	TGTGCCACCAGCAGAGATCTTGACAGGCTTAATGAAAAACTGTTTTTT
-	TRBV5-1	TRBJ2-7	once	CASSSNGDSRYEQYF	TGCGCCAGCAGCTCCAACGGGGACTCTCGCTACGAGCAGTACTTC
TRBD1	TRBV6-5	TRBJ2-3	-	CASSPITGQLSPQYF	TGTGCCAGCAGTCCTATAACGGGACAGTTATCCCCGCAGTATTTT
-	TRBV19	TRBJ1-4	-	CASSILGRATNEKLFF	TGTGCCAGTAGTATACTAGGGAGAGCAACTAATGAAAAACTGTTTTTT
TRBD2	TRBV29-1	TRBJ2-3	-	CSVILAGGADTQYF	TGCAGCGTTATCTTAGCGGGAGGAGCAGATACGCAGTATTTT
TRBD1	TRBV5-1	TRBJ1-2	-	CASSPLTGGNYGYTF	TGCGCCAGCAGTCCCTTAACAGGGGGTAACTATGGCTACACCTTC
TRBD1	TRBV27	TRBJ2-4	-	CASSVLQGLILSRAKNIQYF	TGTGCCAGCAGTGTACTACAGGGGTTAATATTATCTAGGGCCAAAAACATTCAGTACTTC
-	TRBV7-9	TRBJ1-1	-	CASSTAGDTATEAFF	TGTGCCAGCAGCACGGCAGGGGACACGGCCACTGAAGCTTTCTTT
-	TRBV5-1	TRBJ2-1	-	CASSLVGASDNEQFF	TGCGCCAGCAGCTTGGTTGGGGCTTCCGACAATGAGCAGTTCTTC
-	TRBV4-1	TRBJ2-3	-	CASSQGHSTDTQYF	TGCGCCAGCAGCCAAGGACACAGCACAGATACGCAGTATTTT
TRBD2	TRBV7-9	TRBJ2-1	-	CASSPGTSGRLYNEQFF	TGTGCCAGCAGCCCCGGGACTAGCGGGAGGCTGTACAATGAGCAGTTCTTC
TRBD1	TRBV18	TRBJ1-2	-	CASSPGQNNYGYTF	TGTGCCAGCTCACCGGGACAGAATAACTATGGCTACACCTTC
TRBD1	TRBV27	TRBJ2-7	-	CASSQGVEAEQYF	TGTGCCAGCAGCCAGGGGGTGGAGGCCGAGCAGTACTTC
TRBD1	TRBV14	TRBJ1-1	-	CASSQEPLGTVEAFF	TGTGCCAGCAGCCAAGAGCCCCTCGGGACAGTAGAAGCTTTCTTT
-	TRBV19	TRBJ1-2	-	CASSSDRGLYGYTF	TGTGCCAGTAGTAGTGACCGGGGGTTATATGGCTACACCTTC
-	TRBV7-7	TRBJ2-5	-	CASSQDTKETQYF	TGTGCCAGCAGCCAGGACACCAAGGAGACCCAGTACTTC
TRBD1	TRBV10-3	TRBJ1-2	few	CAISPDRGGYGYTF	TGTGCCATCAGCCCGGACAGGGGGGGCTATGGCTACACCTTC
-	TRBV12-5	TRBJ2-6	-	CASGFYSAPYSGANVLTF	TGTGCTAGTGGTTTTTACAGTGCCCCGTACTCTGGGGCCAACGTCCTGACTTTC
-	TRBV27	TRBJ2-7	-	CASSLGGEGGYEQYF	TGTGCCAGCAGTTTGGGGGGAGAAGGGGGCTACGAGCAGTACTTC
TRBD2	TRBV2	TRBJ2-7	-	CASSIGRYEQYF	TGTGCCAGCTCCATCGGGAGGTACGAGCAGTACTTC